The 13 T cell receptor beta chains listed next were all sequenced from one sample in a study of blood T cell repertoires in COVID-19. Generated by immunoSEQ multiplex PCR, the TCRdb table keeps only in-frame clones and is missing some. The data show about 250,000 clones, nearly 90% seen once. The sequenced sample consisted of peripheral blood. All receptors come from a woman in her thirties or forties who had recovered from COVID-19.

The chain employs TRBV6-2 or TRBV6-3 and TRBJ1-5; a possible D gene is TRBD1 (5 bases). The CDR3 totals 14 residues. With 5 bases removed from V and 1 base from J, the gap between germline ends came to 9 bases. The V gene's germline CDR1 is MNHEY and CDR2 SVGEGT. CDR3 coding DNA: TGTGCCAGCAGTCGCCCAGGGAGCAATCAGCCCCAGCATTTT. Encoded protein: CASSRPGSNQPQHF.

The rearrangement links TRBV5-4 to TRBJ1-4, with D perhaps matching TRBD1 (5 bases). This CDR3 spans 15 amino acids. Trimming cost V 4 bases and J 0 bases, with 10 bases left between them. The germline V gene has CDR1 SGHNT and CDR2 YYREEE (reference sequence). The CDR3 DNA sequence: TGTGCCAGCAGCCCGGGGGGTGCAACTAATGAAAAACTGTTTTTT. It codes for CASSPGGATNEKLFF.

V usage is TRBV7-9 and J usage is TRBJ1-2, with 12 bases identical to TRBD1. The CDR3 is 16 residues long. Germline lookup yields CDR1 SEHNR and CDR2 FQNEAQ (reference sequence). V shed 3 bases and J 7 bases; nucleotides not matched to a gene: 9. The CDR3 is CASSLPGQGANSGYTF. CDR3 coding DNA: TGTGCCAGCAGCTTGCCGGGACAGGGGGCTAACAGTGGCTACACCTTC. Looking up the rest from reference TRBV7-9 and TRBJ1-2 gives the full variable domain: DTGVSQNPRHKITKRGQNVTFRCDPISEHNRLYWYRQTLGQGPEFLTYFQNEAQLEKSRLLSDRFSAERPKGSFSTLEIQRTEQGDSAMYLCASSLPGQGANSGYTFGSGTRLTVV.

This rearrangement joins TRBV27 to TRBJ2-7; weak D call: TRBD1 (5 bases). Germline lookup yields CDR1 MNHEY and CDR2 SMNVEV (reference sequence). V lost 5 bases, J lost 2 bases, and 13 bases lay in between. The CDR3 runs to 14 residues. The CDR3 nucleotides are TGTGCCAGCAGTCCTATCACAGGTACCTACGAGCAGTACTTC. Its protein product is CASSPITGTYEQYF.

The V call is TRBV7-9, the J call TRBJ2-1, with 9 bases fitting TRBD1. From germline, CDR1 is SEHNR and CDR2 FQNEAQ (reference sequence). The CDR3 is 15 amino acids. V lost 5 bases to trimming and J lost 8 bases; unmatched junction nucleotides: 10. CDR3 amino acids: CASSTWDRVSDEQFF. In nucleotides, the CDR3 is TGTGCCAGCAGCACGTGGGACAGGGTGTCGGATGAGCAGTTCTTC.

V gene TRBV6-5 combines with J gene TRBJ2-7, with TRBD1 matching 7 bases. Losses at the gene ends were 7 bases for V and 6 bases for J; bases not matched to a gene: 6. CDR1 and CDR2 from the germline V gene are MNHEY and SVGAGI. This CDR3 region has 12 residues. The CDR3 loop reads CASKLTGSEQYF. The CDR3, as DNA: TGTGCCAGCAAGCTGACAGGGAGCGAGCAGTACTTC.

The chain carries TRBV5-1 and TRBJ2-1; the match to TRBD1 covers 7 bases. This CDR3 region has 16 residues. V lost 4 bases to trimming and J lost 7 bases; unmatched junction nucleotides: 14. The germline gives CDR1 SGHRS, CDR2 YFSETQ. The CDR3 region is CASSKIQGRSGNEQFF. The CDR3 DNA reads TGCGCCAGCAGCAAGATACAGGGGCGGTCGGGGAATGAGCAGTTCTTC.

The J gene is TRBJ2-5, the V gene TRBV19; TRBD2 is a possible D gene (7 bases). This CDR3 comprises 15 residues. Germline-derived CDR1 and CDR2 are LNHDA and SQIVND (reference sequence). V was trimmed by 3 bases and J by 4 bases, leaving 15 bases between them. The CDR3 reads CASSIRGAYGETQYF. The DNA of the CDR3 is TGTGCCAGTAGTATTCGGGGGGCGTACGGAGAGACCCAGTACTTC.

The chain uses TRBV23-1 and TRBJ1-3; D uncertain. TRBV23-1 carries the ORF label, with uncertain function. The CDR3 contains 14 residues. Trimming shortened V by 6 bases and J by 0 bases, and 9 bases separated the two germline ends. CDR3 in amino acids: CASRQTSSGNTIYF. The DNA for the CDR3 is TGCGCCAGCAGACAGACAAGCTCTGGAAACACCATATATTTT.

The CDR3 region is CASSQEGGLAGHNEQFF. The CDR3 nucleotides read TGCGCCAGCAGCCAAGAGGGCGGACTAGCGGGACACAATGAGCAGTTCTTC. This chain joins TRBV4-3 and TRBJ2-1; 12 nucleotides align to TRBD2. From germline, CDR1 is LGHNA and CDR2 YSLEER. The V gene end was trimmed by 0 bases and the J gene end by 5 bases; junction bases not matched to a gene: 5. This CDR3 spans 17 amino acids.

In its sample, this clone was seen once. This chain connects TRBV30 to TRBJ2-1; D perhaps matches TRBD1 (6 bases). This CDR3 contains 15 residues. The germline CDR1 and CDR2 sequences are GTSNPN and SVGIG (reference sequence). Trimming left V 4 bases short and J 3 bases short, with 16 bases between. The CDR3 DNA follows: TGTGCCTGGACCCAACGACAGGCTTTCTACAATGAGCAGTTCTTC. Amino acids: CAWTQRQAFYNEQFF.

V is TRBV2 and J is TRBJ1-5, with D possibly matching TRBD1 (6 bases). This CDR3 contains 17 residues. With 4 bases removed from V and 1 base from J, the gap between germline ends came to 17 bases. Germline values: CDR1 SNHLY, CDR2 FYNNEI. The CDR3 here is CASSANRAVRSNQPQHF. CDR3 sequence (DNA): TGTGCCAGCAGTGCGAACAGGGCGGTTAGAAGCAATCAGCCCCAGCATTTT.

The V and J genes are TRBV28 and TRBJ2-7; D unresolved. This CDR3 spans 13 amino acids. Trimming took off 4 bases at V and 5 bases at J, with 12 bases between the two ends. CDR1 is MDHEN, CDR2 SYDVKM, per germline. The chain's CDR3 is CASSSPGRNEQYF. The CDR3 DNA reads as TGTGCCAGCAGTTCCCCAGGTCGTAACGAGCAGTACTTC.